A single sample gave rise to the 10 T cell receptor beta chains below, sequenced in a study of blood T cells in healthy people across ages. PCR was performed a second time for roughly 7 to 11 cycles using a sample-barcoded 5' primer and a J-beta primer mix. MiXCR was run by TCRdb on the 5' RACE reads, yielding one entry per CDR3 protein. In the table there are about 640,000 distinct CDR3 sequences, about 30% of which are singletons. Sequencing input: blood. These receptors were taken from an elderly woman in good health.

This clonotype has ten or more counts. The V and J genes are TRBV18 and TRBJ1-1; no definite D call. The V gene lost 8 bases and the J gene lost 1 base, with 8 bases spanning the gap. This CDR3 contains 12 residues. Germline V gene sequence: CDR1 KGHSH, CDR2 LQKENI. The CDR3 loop reads CASSPPNTEAFF. CDR3 in DNA: TGTGCCAGCAGCCCCCCGAACACTGAAGCTTTCTTT. The full variable domain, completed using reference TRBV18 and TRBJ1-1, is NAGVMQNPRHLVRRRGQEARLRCSPMKGHSHVYWYRQLPEEGLKFMVYLQKENIIDESGMPKERFSAEFPKEGPSILRIQQVVRGDSAAYFCASSPPNTEAFFGQGTRLTVV.

The CDR3 region has the DNA TGCAGTGCTAGAGGTCAGGGAAAGGTTATAGAGGAGACCCAGTACTTC. Encoded protein: CSARGQGKVIEETQYF. J is TRBJ2-4 and V is TRBV20-1, with D perhaps TRBD1 (5 bases). The better agreement between TRBJ2-5 and the DNA end casts doubt on the J call. Germline-derived CDR1 and CDR2 are DFQATT and SNEGSKA (reference sequence). The CDR3 has 16 residues.

With regard to this clonotype: A single base separates this from a much larger clone, so it may be a read error. The chain joins TRBV2 to TRBJ1-2; TRBD1 aligns across 7 bases. CDR3 length equals 14 residues. V lost 6 bases and J lost 7; bases outside the gene matches: 11. Germline CDR1 and CDR2: SNHLY and FYNNEI. CDR3 in amino acids: CASRQGPECSGYTF. CDR3 sequence (DNA): TGTGCCAGCAGACAGGGGCCGGAATGCTCTGGCTACACCTTC.

V usage is TRBV12-3 or TRBV12-4 and J usage is TRBJ1-1, with 9 bases fitting TRBD1. CDR3 length equals 14 residues. V gave up 6 bases and J gave up 3 bases; unmatched junction bases: 5. The DNA of the CDR3 is TGTGCCAGCAGCCGGACAGGGGACCACACTGAAGCTTTCTTT. Translation gives CASSRTGDHTEAFF.

This clonotype was detected many times. The chain uses TRBV4-3 and TRBJ2-7; TRBD2 agrees at 9 bases. Germline trimming cut 3 bases from V and 2 bases from J; bases unmatched to any gene: 5. This CDR3 region has 15 residues. Per the germline V gene, CDR1 is LGHNA and CDR2 is YSLEER. In nucleotides, the CDR3 is TGCGCCAGCAGCCAGGAGCGGGGGGCCCCCTACGAGCAGTACTTC. The encoded protein is CASSQERGAPYEQYF.

This clonotype was seen a handful of times. The rearrangement joins TRBV6-6 to TRBJ2-1; D possibly corresponds to TRBD2 (5 bases). V dropped 6 bases and J dropped 6 bases, with 18 bases sitting between them. The CDR3 runs to 15 residues. Germline CDR1 MNHNY, CDR2 SVGAGI (reference sequence). The CDR3 sequence: CASSPTSGVSNEQFF. CDR3 coding DNA: TGTGCCAGCAGCCCAACCTCCGGGGTATCCAATGAGCAGTTCTTC.

V gene TRBV7-6 combines with J gene TRBJ2-1, with a tentative D call TRBD1 (8 bases). This CDR3 is built from 17 residues. Germline V gene sequence: CDR1 SGHVS, CDR2 FNYEAQ. With 5 bases removed from V and 4 bases from J, the gap between germline ends came to 21 bases. The CDR3 reads CASSLGMTGEGYNEQFF. The CDR3 DNA sequence: TGTGCCAGCAGCCTAGGAATGACAGGGGAGGGGTACAATGAGCAGTTCTTC.

The V and J genes are TRBV30 and TRBJ2-3; D is undetermined. V was clipped by 5 bases and J by 0 bases, with 9 bases between them. The germline V gene encodes CDR1 GTSNPN and CDR2 SVGIG (reference sequence). This CDR3 region has 13 residues. CDR3 residues: CAWGPLSTDTQYF. In DNA form, the CDR3 reads TGTGCCTGGGGTCCTCTCAGCACAGATACGCAGTATTTT.

This clonotype came up a few times. One end of the junction is discordant with germline, which a read error may explain. The chain's CDR3 is CASSLKGNIYNEQFF. The DNA for the CDR3 is TGTGCCAGCAGCTTAAAAGGGAATATTTACAATGAACAGTTCTTC. V is TRBV7-9 and J is TRBJ2-1; no clear D. Per the germline V gene, CDR1 is SEHNR and CDR2 is FQNEAQ (reference sequence). The CDR3 runs 15 residues.

The chain has TRBV29-1 and TRBJ1-1; 7 bases are a match to TRBD1. This CDR3 contains 13 residues. The ends lost 7 bases at V and 6 bases at J; junction bases unmatched: 11. CDR1 SQVTM and CDR2 ANQGSEA come from the germline V gene. CDR3 protein: CSESGTAHPEAFF. The CDR3 DNA reads as TGCAGCGAGTCGGGGACAGCACACCCTGAAGCTTTCTTT.